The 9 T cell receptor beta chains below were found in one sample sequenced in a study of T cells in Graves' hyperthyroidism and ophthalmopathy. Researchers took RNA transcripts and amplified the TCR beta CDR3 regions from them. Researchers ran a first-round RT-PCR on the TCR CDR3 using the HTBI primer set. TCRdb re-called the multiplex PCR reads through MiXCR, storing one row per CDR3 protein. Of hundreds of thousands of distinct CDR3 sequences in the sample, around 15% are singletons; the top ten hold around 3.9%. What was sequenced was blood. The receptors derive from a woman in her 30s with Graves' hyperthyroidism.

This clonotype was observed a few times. The CDR3 reads CASSSEAETQYF. The CDR3 DNA is TGCGCCAGCAGCTCCGAGGCGGAGACCCAGTACTTC. The chain links TRBV5-1 to TRBJ2-5; unclear D gene. The CDR3 totals 12 residues. Germline values: CDR1 SGHRS, CDR2 YFSETQ. Trimming took 3 bases from V and 5 from J, leaving 8 bases between them.

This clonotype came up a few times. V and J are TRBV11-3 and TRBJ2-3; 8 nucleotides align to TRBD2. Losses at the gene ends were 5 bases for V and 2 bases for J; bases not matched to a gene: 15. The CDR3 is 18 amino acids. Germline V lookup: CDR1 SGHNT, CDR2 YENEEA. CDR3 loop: CASSPGHGSGINTDTQYF. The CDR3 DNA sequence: TGTGCCAGCAGCCCGGGTCATGGTAGCGGGATTAACACAGATACGCAGTATTTT.

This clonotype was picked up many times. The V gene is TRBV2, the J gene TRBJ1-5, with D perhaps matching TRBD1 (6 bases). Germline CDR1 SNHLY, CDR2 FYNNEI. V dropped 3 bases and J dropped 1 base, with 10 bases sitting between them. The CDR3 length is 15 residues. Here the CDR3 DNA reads TGTGCCAGCAGTGACGAGGGGGTCAGCAATCAGCCCCAGCATTTT. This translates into CASSDEGVSNQPQHF. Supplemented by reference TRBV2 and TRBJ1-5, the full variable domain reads EPEVTQTPSHQVTQMGQEVILRCVPISNHLYFYWYRQILGQKVEFLVSFYNNEISEKSEIFDDQFSVERPDGSNFTLKIRSTKLEDSAMYFCASSDEGVSNQPQHFGDGTRLSIL.

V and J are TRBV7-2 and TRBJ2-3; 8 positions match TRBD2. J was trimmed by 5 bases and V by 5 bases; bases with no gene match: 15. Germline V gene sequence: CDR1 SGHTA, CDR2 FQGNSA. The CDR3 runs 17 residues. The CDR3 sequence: CASSQGGTSLSEDTQYF. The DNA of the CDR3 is TGTGCCAGCAGCCAAGGGGGGACTAGTCTTTCGGAAGATACGCAGTATTTT.

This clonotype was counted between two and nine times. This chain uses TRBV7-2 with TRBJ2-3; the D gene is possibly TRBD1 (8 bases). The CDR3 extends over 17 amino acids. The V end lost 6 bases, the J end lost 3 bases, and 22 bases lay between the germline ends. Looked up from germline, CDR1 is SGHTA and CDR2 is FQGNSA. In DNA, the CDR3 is TGTGCCAGCAGTCCACAGGGGGGGGGGAGTTCGACAGATACGCAGTATTTT. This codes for CASSPQGGGSSTDTQYF.

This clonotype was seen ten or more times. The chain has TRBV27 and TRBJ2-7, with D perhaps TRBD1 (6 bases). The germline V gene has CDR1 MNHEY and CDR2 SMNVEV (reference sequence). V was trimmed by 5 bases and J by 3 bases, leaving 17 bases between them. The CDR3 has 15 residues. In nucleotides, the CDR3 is TGTGCCAGCAGTCCGCAGGGGAGAACGATCTACGAGCAGTACTTC. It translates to CASSPQGRTIYEQYF.

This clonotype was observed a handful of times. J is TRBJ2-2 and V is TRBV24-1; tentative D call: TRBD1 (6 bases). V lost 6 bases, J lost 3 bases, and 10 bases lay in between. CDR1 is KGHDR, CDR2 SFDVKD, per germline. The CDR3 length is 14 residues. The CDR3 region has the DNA TGTGCCACCAGTCACGGACAGTACACCGGGGAGCTGTTTTTT. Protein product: CATSHGQYTGELFF.

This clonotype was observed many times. CDR3 residues: CASSSAGTSGTYNEQFF. CDR3 in DNA: TGTGCCAGCAGCTCGGCCGGGACTAGCGGGACCTACAATGAGCAGTTCTTC. V is TRBV7-2 and J is TRBJ2-1; 13 bases agree with TRBD2. CDR1 is SGHTA and CDR2 is FQGNSA in the germline V gene. Losses at the gene ends were 4 bases for V and 2 bases for J; bases not matched to a gene: 5. This CDR3 is 17 amino acids long.

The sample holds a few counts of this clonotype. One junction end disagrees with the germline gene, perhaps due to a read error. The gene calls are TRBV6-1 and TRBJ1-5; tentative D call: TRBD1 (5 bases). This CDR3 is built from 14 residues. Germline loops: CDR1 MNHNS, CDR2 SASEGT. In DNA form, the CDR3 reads TGTGCCAGCAGTTACGACAGCTCGAATCAGCCCCAGCGTTTT. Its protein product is CASSYDSSNQPQRF.